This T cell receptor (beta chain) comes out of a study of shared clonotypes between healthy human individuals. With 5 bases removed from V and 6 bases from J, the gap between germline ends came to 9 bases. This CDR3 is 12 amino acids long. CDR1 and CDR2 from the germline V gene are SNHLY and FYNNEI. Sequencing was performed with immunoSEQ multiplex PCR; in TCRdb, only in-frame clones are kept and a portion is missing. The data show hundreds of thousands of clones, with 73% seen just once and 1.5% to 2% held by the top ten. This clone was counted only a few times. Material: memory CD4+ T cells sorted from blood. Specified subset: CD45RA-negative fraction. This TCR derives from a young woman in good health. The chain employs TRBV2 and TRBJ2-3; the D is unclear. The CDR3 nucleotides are TGTGCCAGCAGTTCTTGGGTGGATACGCAGTATTTT. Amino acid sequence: CASSSWVDTQYF.